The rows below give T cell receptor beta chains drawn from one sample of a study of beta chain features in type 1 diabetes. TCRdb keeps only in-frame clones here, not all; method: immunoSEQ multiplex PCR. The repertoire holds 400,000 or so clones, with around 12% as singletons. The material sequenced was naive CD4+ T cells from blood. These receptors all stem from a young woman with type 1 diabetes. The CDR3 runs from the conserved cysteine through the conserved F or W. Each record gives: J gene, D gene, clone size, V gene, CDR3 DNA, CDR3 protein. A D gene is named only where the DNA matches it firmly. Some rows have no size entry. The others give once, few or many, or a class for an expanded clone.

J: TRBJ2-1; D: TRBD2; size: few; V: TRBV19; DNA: TGTGCCACCCGACTAGCGGAAACCAATGAGCAGTTCTTC; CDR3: CATRLAETNEQFF
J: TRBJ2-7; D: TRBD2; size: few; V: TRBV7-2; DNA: TGTGCCAGCAGACTAAGCGGGGGATACGAGCAGTACTTC; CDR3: CASRLSGGYEQYF
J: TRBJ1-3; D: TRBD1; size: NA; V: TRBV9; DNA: TGTGCCAGCAGCGAGGGACAGTACTCTGGAAACACCATATATTTT; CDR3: CASSEGQYSGNTIYF
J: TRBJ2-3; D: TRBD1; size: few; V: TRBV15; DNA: TGTGCCACCAGCAGAGCCCCGGGACAGGGGGAAGATACGCAGTATTTT; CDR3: CATSRAPGQGEDTQYF
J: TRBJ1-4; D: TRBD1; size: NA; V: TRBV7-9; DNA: TGTGCCAGCAGCCCGCCGCCGGGACAGGGGCGAAAACTGTTTTTT; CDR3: CASSPPPGQGRKLFF
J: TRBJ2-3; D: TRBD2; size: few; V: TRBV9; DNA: TGTGCCAGCAGCGTAGGACTAGCGGGAGGGCCGACAGATACGCAGTATTTT; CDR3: CASSVGLAGGPTDTQYF
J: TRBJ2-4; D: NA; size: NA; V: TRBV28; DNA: TGTGCCACCGATGACCTCAGGATAAACATTCAGTACTTC; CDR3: CATDDLRINIQYF
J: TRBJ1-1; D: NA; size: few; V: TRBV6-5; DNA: TGTGCCAGCAGTTACCCAAGGGGTGAAGCTTTCTTT; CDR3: CASSYPRGEAFF
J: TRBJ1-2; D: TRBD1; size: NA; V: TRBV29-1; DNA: TGCAGCGTTACAGGGGGCGCACACTATGGCTACACCTTC; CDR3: CSVTGGAHYGYTF
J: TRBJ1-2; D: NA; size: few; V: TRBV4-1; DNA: TGCGCCAGCAGGGATCACGGACAGTCTGGCTACACCTTC; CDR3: CASRDHGQSGYTF
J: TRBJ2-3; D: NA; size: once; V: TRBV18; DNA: TGTGCCAGCTCCACTAACGGAGGGACAGATACGCAGTATTTT; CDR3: CASSTNGGTDTQYF
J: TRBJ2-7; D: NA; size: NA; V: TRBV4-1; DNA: TGCGCCAGCAGCCAAGTGGGGGGAGACTCCTACGAGCAGTACTTC; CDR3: CASSQVGGDSYEQYF
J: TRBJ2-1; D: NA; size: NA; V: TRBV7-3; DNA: TGTGCCAGCAGCCCACTGGAGGGTAGCTCCTACAATGAGCAGTTCTTC; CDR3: CASSPLEGSSYNEQFF
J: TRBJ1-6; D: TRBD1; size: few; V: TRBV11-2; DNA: TGTGCCAGCAGCTTAGTGGGCAGGGGGCAGGATTCACCCCTCCACTTT; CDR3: CASSLVGRGQDSPLHF